These T cell receptor beta chains were read from a single sample in a study of T cell clonotyping in hematopoietic cell transplantation. Libraries were prepared by immunoSEQ multiplex PCR; TCRdb keeps only in-frame clonotypes and omits some of them. The sample contains fewer than 25,000 clones, about nine tenths of which appear only once. The sequencing used peripheral blood mononuclear cells, collected before stem cell transplant. The receptor set was obtained from a man younger than 35 with biphenotypic leukemia. Some clones in this sample may be carry-over from other donors' samples. Each CDR3 is given with its conserved first and last residue.

TRBJ1-5,TRBV12-5,CASGYDSFNQPQHF
TRBJ2-7,TRBV19,CASSLSGLAGLNEQYF
TRBJ1-2,TRBV7-2,CASRVSNYGYTF
TRBJ1-1,TRBV4-3,CASSPQKNTEAFF
TRBJ1-2,TRBV13,CASSLGSGTRYGYTF
TRBJ1-1,TRBV6-5,CASGGMNTEAFF
TRBJ2-4,TRBV5-6,CASSFGLAKNIQYF
TRBJ2-3,TRBV7-8,CASLEGGSGDTQYF
TRBJ2-7,TRBV11-2,CASSPLGGNSYEQYF
TRBJ1-1,TRBV30,CAWSTGYGTEAFF
TRBJ1-5,TRBV9,CASSGGSGASQPQHF
TRBJ2-2,TRBV2,CASRNQVSTGELFF
TRBJ2-2,TRBV11-3,CASSASGENTGELFF
TRBJ1-2,TRBV6-1,CASGDRGSGYTF
TRBJ1-2,TRBV29-1,CSVEDQDSYGYTF
TRBJ2-2,TRBV27,CASSFKGGPGELFF
TRBJ2-2,TRBV5-1,CASSTDYGELFF
TRBJ1-1,TRBV10-3,CAISDRAFTEAFF
TRBJ2-7,TRBV25-1,CASTSYREGTRTYF
TRBJ1-1,TRBV30,CAWSLQGDTEAFF
TRBJ1-1,TRBV19,CASSSRARTEAFF
TRBJ1-1,TRBV10-3,CAIRLDREGTEAFF
TRBJ2-4,TRBV29-1,CSVDTGRGNIQYF
TRBJ1-6,TRBV6-5,CASSSARGRGYSPLHF
TRBJ2-1,TRBV5-1,CASSAATSGRGEQFF
TRBJ2-2,TRBV5-1,CASSNRQVSETGELFF
TRBJ2-6,TRBV6-6,CASRDSTGANVLTF
TRBJ1-1,TRBV7-9,CASSPATPRVEAFF
TRBJ2-2,TRBV4-1,CASSQVATGGNTGELFF
TRBJ2-3,TRBV12-5,CASGPPTGPDTQYF
TRBJ1-5,TRBV28,CASTIPQGIDQPQHF
TRBJ2-1,TRBV7-8,CASSNELAGAGNEQFF
TRBJ2-1,TRBV27,CASSLLGQGLTSGSYNEQFF
TRBJ1-4,TRBV5-4,CASSYEPGQINEKLFF
TRBJ2-3,TRBV5-1,CASRLDRLNADTQYF
TRBJ1-1,TRBV11-2,CASSYDRVEAFF
TRBJ2-3,TRBV7-9,CASSGDSTDTQYF
TRBJ2-3,TRBV30,CAWSVVADTQYF
TRBJ2-5,TRBV5-4,CASSVRGGETQYF
TRBJ1-2,TRBV11-2,CASSLEPGTGVHTLYGYTF
TRBJ1-3,TRBV7-9,CASSSTGTGNTIYF
TRBJ1-1,TRBV7-3,CASSLNAGGTEAFF
TRBJ2-2,TRBV2,CASSEARTATGELFF
TRBJ1-1,TRBV9,CATGQGANTEAFF
TRBJ2-7,TRBV5-1,CASRGSYEQYF
TRBJ1-6,TRBV6-6,CATWTAYNSPLHF
TRBJ1-2,TRBV6-5,CASSYSTGDRAYGYTF
TRBJ2-1,TRBV6-5,CASSYGTTYNEQFF
TRBJ2-7,TRBV27,CASTAQRAGEQYF
TRBJ1-1,TRBV7-2,CASSRRTLNTEAFF
TRBJ2-2,TRBV19,CASSIERLAATGELFF
TRBJ1-1,TRBV27,CASSPGQGVTEAFF